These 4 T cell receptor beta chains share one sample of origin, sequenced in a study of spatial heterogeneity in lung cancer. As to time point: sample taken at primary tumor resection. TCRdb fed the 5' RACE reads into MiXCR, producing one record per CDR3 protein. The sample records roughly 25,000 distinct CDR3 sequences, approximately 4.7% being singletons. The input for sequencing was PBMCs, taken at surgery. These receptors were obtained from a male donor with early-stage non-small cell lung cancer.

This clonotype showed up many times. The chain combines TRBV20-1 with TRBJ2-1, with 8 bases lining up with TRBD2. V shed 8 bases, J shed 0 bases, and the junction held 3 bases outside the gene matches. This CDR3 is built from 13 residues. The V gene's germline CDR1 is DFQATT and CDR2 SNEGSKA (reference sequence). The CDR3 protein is CSPAGGSYNEQFF. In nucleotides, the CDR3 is TGCAGTCCGGCGGGGGGCTCCTACAATGAGCAGTTCTTC.

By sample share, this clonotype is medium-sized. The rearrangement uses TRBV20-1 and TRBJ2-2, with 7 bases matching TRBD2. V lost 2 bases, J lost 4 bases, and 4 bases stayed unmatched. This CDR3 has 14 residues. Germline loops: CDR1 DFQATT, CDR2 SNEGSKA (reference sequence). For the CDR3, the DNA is TGCAGTGCTAGATCGGGGGGTAGCACCGGGGAGCTGTTTTTT. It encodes CSARSGGSTGELFF.

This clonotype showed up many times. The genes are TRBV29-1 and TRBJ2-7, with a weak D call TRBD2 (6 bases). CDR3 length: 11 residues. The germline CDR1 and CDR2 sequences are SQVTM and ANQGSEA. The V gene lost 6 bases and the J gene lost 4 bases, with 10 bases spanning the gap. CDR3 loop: CSVLGTYEQYF. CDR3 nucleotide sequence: TGCAGCGTACTTGGGACTTACGAGCAGTACTTC.

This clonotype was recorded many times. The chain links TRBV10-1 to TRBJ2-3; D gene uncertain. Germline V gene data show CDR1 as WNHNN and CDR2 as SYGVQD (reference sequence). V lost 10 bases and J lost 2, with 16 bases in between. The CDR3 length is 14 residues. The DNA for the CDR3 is TGCGCCATCGGTGGAGCCGGGCCCACAGATACGCAGTATTTT. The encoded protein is CAIGGAGPTDTQYF.